This TCR beta chain was recovered during a study of blood T cell repertoires in COVID-19. Data came from immunoSEQ multiplex PCR; TCRdb stores just in-frame clones and leaves some out. This sample has under 150,000 clones; over 65% occur once, and the top ten carry 2% to 2.5%. The CDR3 length is 13 residues. The germline CDR1 and CDR2 sequences are MDHEN and SYDVKM. With 6 bases removed from V and 3 bases from J, the gap between germline ends came to 11 bases. The sample was peripheral blood. This receptor was identified in a young man with acute or convalescent COVID-19. This sequence joins TRBV28 and TRBJ1-1; tentatively, D is TRBD1 (6 bases). The CDR3 coding sequence is TGTGCCAGCAGCCTACAGGGCTACACTGAAGCTTTCTTT. Encoded protein: CASSLQGYTEAFF.